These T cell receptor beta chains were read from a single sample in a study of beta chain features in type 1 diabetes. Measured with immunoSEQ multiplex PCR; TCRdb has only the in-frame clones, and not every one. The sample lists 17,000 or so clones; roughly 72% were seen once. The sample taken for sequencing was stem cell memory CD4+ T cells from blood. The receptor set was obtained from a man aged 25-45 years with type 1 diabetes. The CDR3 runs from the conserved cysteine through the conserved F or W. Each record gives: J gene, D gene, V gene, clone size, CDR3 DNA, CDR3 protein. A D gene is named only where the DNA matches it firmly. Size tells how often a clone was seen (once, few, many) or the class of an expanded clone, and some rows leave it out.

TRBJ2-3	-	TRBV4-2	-	TGTGCCAGCAGCCAAGGTCCCGTCACAGATACGCAGTATTTT	CASSQGPVTDTQYF
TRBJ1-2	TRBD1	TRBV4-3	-	TGCGCCAGCAGCCATACCGGGACAGGGGACTATGGCTACACCTTC	CASSHTGTGDYGYTF
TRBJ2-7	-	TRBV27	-	TGTGCCAGCAGTCCAGGGGTCCGCTACGAGCAGTACTTC	CASSPGVRYEQYF
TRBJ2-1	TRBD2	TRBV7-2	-	TGTGCCAGCTCAACGAAGGGAGGGTTCCCAACCTACAATGAGCAGTTCTTC	CASSTKGGFPTYNEQFF
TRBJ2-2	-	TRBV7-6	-	TGTGCCAGCAGAACTTATAGTCGGGGGAAGAACACCGGGGAGCTGTTTTTT	CASRTYSRGKNTGELFF
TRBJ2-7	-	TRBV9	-	TGTGCCAGCAGCCCTTTGGACAGCTCCTACGAGCAGTACTTC	CASSPLDSSYEQYF
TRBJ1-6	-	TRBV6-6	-	TGTGCCAGCAGTGGGCGGGGGAGCCAACCCCTCCACTTT	CASSGRGSQPLHF
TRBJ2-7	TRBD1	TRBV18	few	TGTGCCAGCTCAGCCGGGACAGGCGGACCCTACGAGCAGTACTTC	CASSAGTGGPYEQYF
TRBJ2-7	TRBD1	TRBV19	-	TGTGCCAGTAGTATGGACAGGCAATACGAGCAGTACTTC	CASSMDRQYEQYF
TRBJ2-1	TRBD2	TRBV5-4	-	TGTGCCAGCAGCTTGGGACTAGCGCCCGCTGAGCAGTTCTTC	CASSLGLAPAEQFF
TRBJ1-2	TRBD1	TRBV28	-	TGTGCCAGCGATCTTTCGCTGACAGGGGCCAAGGGTGGCTACACCTTC	CASDLSLTGAKGGYTF
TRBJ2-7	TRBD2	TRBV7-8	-	TGTGCCAGCACCCCGGGGGGGTACGAGCAGTACTTC	CASTPGGYEQYF
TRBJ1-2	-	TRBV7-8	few	TGTGCCAGCAGCCTCGACGGGAGGAATGGCTACACCTTC	CASSLDGRNGYTF
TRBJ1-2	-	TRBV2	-	TGTGCCAGCAGTGTGAGAGTTCTCTATGGCTACACCTTC	CASSVRVLYGYTF
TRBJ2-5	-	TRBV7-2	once	TGTGCCAGCAGCTTAGACAGGGTAGAAGAGACCCAGTACTTC	CASSLDRVEETQYF
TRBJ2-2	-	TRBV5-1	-	TGCGCCAGCAGCTTGGCCGGGCCGGGGACCGGGGAGCTGTTTTTT	CASSLAGPGTGELFF
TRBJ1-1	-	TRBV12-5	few	TGTGCTAGTGGTTTGGTACTCAGGGGCTATAGTGAAGCTTTCTTT	CASGLVLRGYSEAFF
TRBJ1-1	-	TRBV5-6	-	TGTGCCAGCAGCTTGGATGCAGGGGACACTGAAGCTTTCTTT	CASSLDAGDTEAFF
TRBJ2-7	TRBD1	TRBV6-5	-	TGTGCCAGCAGTTATACCGGCAGGGGGACCTACGAGCAGTACTTC	CASSYTGRGTYEQYF
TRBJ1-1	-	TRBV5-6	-	TGTGCCAGCAGCCCCCCCGAGGGTACTGAAGCTTTCTTT	CASSPPEGTEAFF
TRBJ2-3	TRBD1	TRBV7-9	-	TGTGCCAGCAGCTCTAGTCGACAGGGTGTGTTTGGCACAGATACGCAGTATTTT	CASSSSRQGVFGTDTQYF
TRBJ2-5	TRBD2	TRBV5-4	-	TGTGCCAGCAGCTTGGTTGCGGGGGGGCAAGAGACCCAGTACTTC	CASSLVAGGQETQYF
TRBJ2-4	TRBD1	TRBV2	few	TGTGCCAGCATGGACAGGGCTGGAACCAAAAACATTCAGTACTTC	CASMDRAGTKNIQYF
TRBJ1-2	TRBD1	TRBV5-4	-	TGTGCCAGCAGCTGGGGGACAGGGGGCCGGGATGGCTACACCTTC	CASSWGTGGRDGYTF
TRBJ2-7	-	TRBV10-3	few	TGTGCCATCACTAAGGACAGAGATACCTACGAGCAGTACTTC	CAITKDRDTYEQYF
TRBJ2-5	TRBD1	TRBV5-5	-	TGTGCCAGCAGCTTGCAAGGAACAGGGGCAGAGACCCAGTACTTC	CASSLQGTGAETQYF
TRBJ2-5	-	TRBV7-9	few	TGTGCCAGCAGCCTACCCCAAGAGACCCAGTACTTC	CASSLPQETQYF
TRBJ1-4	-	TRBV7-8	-	TGTGCCAGCAGCTTCCTTATAGATGCAACTAATGAAAAACTGTTTTTT	CASSFLIDATNEKLFF
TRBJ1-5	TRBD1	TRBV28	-	TGTGCCAGCCAAAACAGGGGAGGTAATCAGCCCCAGCATTTT	CASQNRGGNQPQHF
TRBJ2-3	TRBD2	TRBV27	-	TGTGCCAGCAGTCTTGGGACTAGCGGATACACAGATACGCAGTATTTT	CASSLGTSGYTDTQYF
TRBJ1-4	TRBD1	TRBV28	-	TGTGCCAGCAGAAACAGGGGTTCGGCTGAAAAACTGTTTTTT	CASRNRGSAEKLFF
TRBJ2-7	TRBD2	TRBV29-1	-	TGCAGCGTCTCCACTAGCGGGGGGACTCTAACCTACGAGCAGTACTTC	CSVSTSGGTLTYEQYF
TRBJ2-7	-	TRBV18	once	TGTGCCAGCTCAGCCGGGGTCCTACGAGAGCAGTACTTC	CASSAGVLREQYF
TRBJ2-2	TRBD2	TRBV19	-	TGTGCCAGTAGCCAGACTAGCGCGGGGGTAACCGGGGAGCTGTTTTTT	CASSQTSAGVTGELFF
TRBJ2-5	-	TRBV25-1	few	TGTGCCAGCAGTGTCACATTGGACAGTGCGGTAGAGACCCAGTACTTC	CASSVTLDSAVETQYF
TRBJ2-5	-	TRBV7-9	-	TGTGCCAGCAGCTTAGACGGGCAAGAGACCCAGTACTTC	CASSLDGQETQYF
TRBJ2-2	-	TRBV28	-	TGTGCCAGCAAGAGAGGGGGGGTGCTTCCCGGGGAGCTGTTTTTT	CASKRGGVLPGELFF
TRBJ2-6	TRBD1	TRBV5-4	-	TGTGCCAGCAGCTTTCCGGGACAGGGGGCAGCTGGGGCCAACGTCCTGACTTTC	CASSFPGQGAAGANVLTF
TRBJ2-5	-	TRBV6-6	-	TGTGCCAGCCACCGTGGGCTCGGAGAGACCCAGTACTTC	CASHRGLGETQYF
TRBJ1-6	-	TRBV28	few	TGTGCCAGCAGTTTACTACCAGGGCAAGGCTCACCCCTCCACTTT	CASSLLPGQGSPLHF
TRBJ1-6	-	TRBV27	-	TGTGCCAGCAGTTTCAGGGAAAGCAATTCACCCCTCCACTTT	CASSFRESNSPLHF
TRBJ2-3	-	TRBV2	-	TGTGCCAGCAGTGGTACAGCTGAAGATACGCAGTATTTT	CASSGTAEDTQYF
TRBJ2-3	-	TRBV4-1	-	TGCGCCAGCAGCAAGGACTTTAGCACAGATACGCAGTATTTT	CASSKDFSTDTQYF
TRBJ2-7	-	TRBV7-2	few	TGTGCCAGCAGCCTCGCGCAACTAGGGTTTACGGGAGAGCAGTACTTC	CASSLAQLGFTGEQYF
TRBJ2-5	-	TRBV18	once	TGTGCCAGCTCACCACCGGGAGGAGAGACCCAGTACTTC	CASSPPGGETQYF
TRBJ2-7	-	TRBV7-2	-	TGTGCCAGCAGCTTCGCGGCTCGGGAGCAGTACTTC	CASSFAAREQYF
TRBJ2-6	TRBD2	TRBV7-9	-	TGTGCCAGCAGCCCGAGGACTAGCGGGGGCCGGTCTGGGGCCAACGTCCTGACTTTC	CASSPRTSGGRSGANVLTF
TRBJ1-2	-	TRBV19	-	TGTGCCAGTAGTATCGGCCCAGGGAATGGCTACACCTTC	CASSIGPGNGYTF
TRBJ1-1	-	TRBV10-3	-	TGTGCCATCAGTGCAGGGGCGAGGGACACTGAAGCTTTCTTT	CAISAGARDTEAFF
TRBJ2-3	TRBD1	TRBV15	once	TGTGCCACCAGCAGAGGTGGACAGGGTGCAGATACGCAGTATTTT	CATSRGGQGADTQYF
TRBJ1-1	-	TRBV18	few	TGTGCCAGCTCACCAGGCGGGGGGCCGAACACTGAAGCTTTCTTT	CASSPGGGPNTEAFF
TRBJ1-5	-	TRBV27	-	TGTGCCACTTCACAGGGTCGTGATCAGCCCCAGCATTTT	CATSQGRDQPQHF
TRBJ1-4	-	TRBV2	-	TGTGCCAGCACGCTGACCGGGGGGAGGGATGAAAAACTGTTTTTT	CASTLTGGRDEKLFF
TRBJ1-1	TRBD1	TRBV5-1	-	TGCGCCAGCAGCTCTCAGGGACAGGGAGGGACTGAAGCTTTCTTT	CASSSQGQGGTEAFF
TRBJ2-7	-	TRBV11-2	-	TGTGCCCTCAGAGCAGGGGAGGGTTACGAGCAGTACTTC	CALRAGEGYEQYF
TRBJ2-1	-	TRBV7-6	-	TGTGCCAGCAGCTCTCAGGGAAATGAGCAGTTCTTC	CASSSQGNEQFF
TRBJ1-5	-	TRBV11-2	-	TGTGCCAGCAGCTTAGAGCAGGGTCAGCCCCAGCATTTT	CASSLEQGQPQHF